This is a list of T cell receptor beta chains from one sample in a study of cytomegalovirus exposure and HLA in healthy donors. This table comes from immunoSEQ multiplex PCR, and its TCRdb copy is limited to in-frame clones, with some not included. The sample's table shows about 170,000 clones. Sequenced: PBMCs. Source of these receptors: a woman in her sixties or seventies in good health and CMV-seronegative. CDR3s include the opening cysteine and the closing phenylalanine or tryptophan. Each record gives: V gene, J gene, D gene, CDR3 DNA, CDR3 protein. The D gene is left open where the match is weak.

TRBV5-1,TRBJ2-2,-,TGCGCCAGCAGCAATAATCCCGGGACAAGTACCGGGGAGCTGTTTTTT,CASSNNPGTSTGELFF
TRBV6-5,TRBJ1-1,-,TGTGCCAGCAGTTACCTAGAGGGCACTGAAGCTTTCTTT,CASSYLEGTEAFF
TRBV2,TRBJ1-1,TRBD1,TGTGCCAGCGGGACAGGGGAAACTGAAGCTTTCTTT,CASGTGETEAFF
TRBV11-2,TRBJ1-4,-,TGTGCCAGCAGGCGACAGCCTGAGGAAAAACTGTTTTTT,CASRRQPEEKLFF
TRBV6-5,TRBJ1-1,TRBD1,TGTGCCAGCAGGCGGGACAGTCTACAGAACACTGAAGCTTTCTTT,CASRRDSLQNTEAFF
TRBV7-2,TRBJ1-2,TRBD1,TGTGCCAGCAGCCCAAGGACAGGGAACGGCTACACCTTC,CASSPRTGNGYTF
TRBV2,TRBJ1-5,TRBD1,TGTGCCAGCAGTGCCGACAGGGATCAGCCCCAGCATTTT,CASSADRDQPQHF
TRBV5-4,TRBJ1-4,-,TGTGCCAGCAGCTTACAGGGTTCGGGTAATGAAAAACTGTTTTTT,CASSLQGSGNEKLFF
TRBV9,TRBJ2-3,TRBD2,TGTGCCAGCATCCTAGCGGAGGGGACAGATACGCAGTATTTT,CASILAEGTDTQYF
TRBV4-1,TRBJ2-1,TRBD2,TGCGCCAGCAGCCAATCTTCAGCGGGAGTTGCCTACAATGAGCAGTTCTTC,CASSQSSAGVAYNEQFF
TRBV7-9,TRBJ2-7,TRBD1,TGTGCCAGCAGCCGAGGACAGGGGGGGAGCTCCTACGAGCAGTACTTC,CASSRGQGGSSYEQYF
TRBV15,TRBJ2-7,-,TGTGCCACCAGCAGAGACAGGGGAGCCTACGAGCAGTACTTC,CATSRDRGAYEQYF
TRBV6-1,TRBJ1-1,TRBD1,TGTGCCAGCAGTGTGGTGCAGGGGGCCCTGAACACTGAAGCTTTCTTT,CASSVVQGALNTEAFF
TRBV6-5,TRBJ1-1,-,TGTGCCAGCAGTTACTCTGCCAGTATGAACACTGAAGCTTTCTTT,CASSYSASMNTEAFF
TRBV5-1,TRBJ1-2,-,TGCGCCAGCAGCTTGGTGGCGGCCGACTATGGCTACACCTTC,CASSLVAADYGYTF
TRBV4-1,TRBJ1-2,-,TGCGCCAGCAGCCAAGATCGCCTCCCGACAGGAGACTATGGCTACACCTTC,CASSQDRLPTGDYGYTF
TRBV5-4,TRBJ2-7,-,TGTGCCAGCAGCTTGACAGGGCGGTCTTACGAGCAGTACTTC,CASSLTGRSYEQYF
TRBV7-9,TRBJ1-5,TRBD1,TGTGCCAGCAGCTCCGGGACAGGTTTAAATCAGCCCCAGCATTTT,CASSSGTGLNQPQHF
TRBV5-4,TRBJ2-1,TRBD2,TGTGCCAGCAGATTGACTAGCGGGCCCTACAATGAGCAGTTCTTC,CASRLTSGPYNEQFF
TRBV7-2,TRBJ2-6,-,TGTGCCAGCAGTCCAAGAGGAGGGGCCAACGTCCTGACTTTC,CASSPRGGANVLTF